Listed below are T cell receptor beta chains from one sample, sequenced in a study of PD-1 blockade in classical Hodgkin lymphoma. Data came from immunoSEQ multiplex PCR; TCRdb stores just in-frame clones and leaves some out. The data hold over 20,000 clones, with just under 90% observed a single time. The sample was CD8+ T cells from blood. All receptors come from a human donor with classical Hodgkin lymphoma. The CDR3 runs from the conserved cysteine through the conserved F or W. The D gene is left open where the match is weak. Not all rows give a size; the values are once, few, many and, for expanded clones, a class.

clone size	V gene	D gene	J gene	CDR3 protein	CDR3 DNA
-	TRBV4-1	-	TRBJ1-6	CASSQRETWHPLHF	TGCGCCAGCAGCCAAAGGGAGACATGGCATCCCCTCCACTTT
-	TRBV6-5	-	TRBJ1-1	CASRPRDFPNTEAFF	TGTGCCAGCAGACCCCGGGACTTCCCGAACACTGAAGCTTTCTTT
-	TRBV4-2	-	TRBJ2-7	CASSPLGESEQYF	TGTGCCAGCAGCCCCCTGGGGGAATCCGAGCAGTACTTC
-	TRBV6-6	-	TRBJ2-7	CASSYNRGGYEQYF	TGTGCCAGCAGTTATAACCGAGGTGGTTACGAGCAGTACTTC
-	TRBV5-1	-	TRBJ2-5	CASSFRGGETQYF	TGCGCCAGCAGCTTCCGAGGGGGAGAGACCCAGTACTTC
few	TRBV6-1	TRBD2	TRBJ2-5	CASTGVAGAQETQYF	TGTGCCAGCACCGGGGTAGCGGGAGCTCAAGAGACCCAGTACTTC
-	TRBV28	-	TRBJ1-5	CASSLGLLRDQPQHF	TGTGCCAGCAGTTTGGGTTTGTTGAGGGATCAGCCCCAGCATTTT
-	TRBV7-9	-	TRBJ2-5	CASSPVGPVELQETQYF	TGTGCCAGCAGCCCCGTGGGGCCCGTGGAGCTCCAAGAGACCCAGTACTTC
few	TRBV7-9	-	TRBJ2-7	CASSLRVYEQYF	TGTGCCAGCAGCCTCAGGGTGTACGAGCAGTACTTC
-	TRBV6-5	-	TRBJ1-4	CASSYGGSPNEKLFF	TGTGCCAGCAGTTATGGGGGCAGCCCTAATGAAAAACTGTTTTTT
few	TRBV10-3	TRBD1	TRBJ2-1	CAVGQGEGEQFF	TGTGCCGTGGGGCAGGGGGAAGGTGAGCAGTTCTTC
-	TRBV5-1	TRBD1	TRBJ2-7	CASSSVGQIYEQYF	TGCGCCAGCAGCTCGGTGGGACAGATCTACGAGCAGTACTTC
few	TRBV6-5	TRBD2	TRBJ2-5	CASSNSGGASETQYF	TGTGCCAGCAGTAATAGCGGGGGGGCCTCGGAGACCCAGTACTTC
-	TRBV9	-	TRBJ2-1	CASSVDQFDEQFF	TGTGCCAGCAGCGTAGACCAGTTCGATGAGCAGTTCTTC
-	TRBV4-1	-	TRBJ1-4	CASSQVILGKLFF	TGCGCCAGCAGCCAAGTGATTTTGGGAAAACTGTTTTTT
-	TRBV9	TRBD2	TRBJ2-2	CASSVAVAGTGELFF	TGTGCCAGCAGCGTAGCGGTAGCGGGGACCGGGGAGCTGTTTTTT
-	TRBV6-7	-	TRBJ2-2	CASSVGTGELFF	TGTGCCAGCAGTGTGGGGACCGGGGAGCTGTTTTTT
few	TRBV5-4	-	TRBJ2-7	CASSLGGDSSYEQYF	TGTGCCAGCAGCTTGGGAGGGGATAGTTCCTACGAGCAGTACTTC
-	TRBV27	TRBD1	TRBJ1-6	CASSLHTQGASPLHF	TGTGCCAGCAGCCTACACACACAGGGGGCATCACCCCTCCACTTT